This T cell receptor (beta chain) appears in the sequencing data of a study of cytomegalovirus exposure and HLA in healthy donors. Broader study findings: Later analysis indicated greater clonal expansion among HLA-associated TCR beta chains than among equally common other chains.

A multiplex PCR was run with 60 Vbeta primers and 13 Jbeta primers. TCRdb keeps only in-frame clones here, not all; method: immunoSEQ multiplex PCR. The sample carries around 110,000 clones, approximately 80% recorded once. Notes on this clone: Its matching antigen is unknown.

CDR3 size: 16 residues. Germline CDR1 ENHRY, CDR2 SYGVKD. V shed 6 bases, J shed 5 bases, and the junction held 8 bases outside the gene matches. The TCR sequence derives from a man aged 25-45 years in good health and CMV-seropositive. This chain links TRBV10-3 with TRBJ2-5, with TRBD2 identical over 14 bases. Sequencing input: PBMCs. The CDR3 DNA reads as TGTGCCATCAGCCTCGGACTAGCGGGAGGCCGGGAGACCCAGTACTTC. Translated: CAISLGLAGGRETQYF.